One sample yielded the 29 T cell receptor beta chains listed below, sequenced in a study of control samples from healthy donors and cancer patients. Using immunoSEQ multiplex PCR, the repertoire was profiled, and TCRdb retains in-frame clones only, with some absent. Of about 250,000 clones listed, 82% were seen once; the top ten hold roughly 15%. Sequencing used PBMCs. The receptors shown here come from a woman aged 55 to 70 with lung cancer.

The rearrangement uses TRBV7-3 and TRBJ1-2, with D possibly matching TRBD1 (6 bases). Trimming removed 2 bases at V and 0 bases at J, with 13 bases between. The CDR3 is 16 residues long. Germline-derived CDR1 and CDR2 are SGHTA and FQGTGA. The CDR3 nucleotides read TGTGCCAGCAGCTTAGGCGGACAGCAATCTAACTATGGCTACACCTTC. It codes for CASSLGGQQSNYGYTF.

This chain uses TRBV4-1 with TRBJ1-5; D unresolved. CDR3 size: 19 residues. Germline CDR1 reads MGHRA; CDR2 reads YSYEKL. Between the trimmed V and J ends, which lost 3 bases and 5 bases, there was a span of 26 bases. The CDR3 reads CASSHTSDKLLGVDQPQHF. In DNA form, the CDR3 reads TGCGCCAGCAGCCACACCAGTGACAAGCTTCTTGGGGTCGATCAGCCCCAGCATTTT.

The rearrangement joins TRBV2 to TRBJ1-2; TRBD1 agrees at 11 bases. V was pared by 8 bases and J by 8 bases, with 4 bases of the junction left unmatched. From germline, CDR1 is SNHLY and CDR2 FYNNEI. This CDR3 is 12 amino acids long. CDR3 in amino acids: CASGQGAGGYTF. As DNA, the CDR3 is TGTGCCAGCGGACAGGGGGCCGGAGGCTACACCTTC.

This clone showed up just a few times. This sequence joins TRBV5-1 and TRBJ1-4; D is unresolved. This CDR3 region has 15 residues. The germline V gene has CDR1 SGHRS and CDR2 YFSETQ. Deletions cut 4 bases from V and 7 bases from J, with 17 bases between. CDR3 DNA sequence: TGCGCCAGCAGCCCCCGACCAAGCCTGGGTGAAAAACTGTTTTTT. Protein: CASSPRPSLGEKLFF. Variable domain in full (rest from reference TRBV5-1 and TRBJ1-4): KAGVTQTPRYLIKTRGQQVTLSCSPISGHRSVSWYQQTPGQGLQFLFEYFSETQRNKGNFPGRFSGRQFSNSRSEMNVSTLELGDSALYLCASSPRPSLGEKLFFGSGTQLSVL.

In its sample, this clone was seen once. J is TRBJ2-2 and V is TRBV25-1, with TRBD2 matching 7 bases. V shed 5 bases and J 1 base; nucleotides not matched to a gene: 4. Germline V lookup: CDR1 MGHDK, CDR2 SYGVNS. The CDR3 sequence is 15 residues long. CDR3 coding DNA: TGTGCCAGCAGTAGGGGACTACTGAACACCGGGGAGCTGTTTTTT. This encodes CASSRGLLNTGELFF.

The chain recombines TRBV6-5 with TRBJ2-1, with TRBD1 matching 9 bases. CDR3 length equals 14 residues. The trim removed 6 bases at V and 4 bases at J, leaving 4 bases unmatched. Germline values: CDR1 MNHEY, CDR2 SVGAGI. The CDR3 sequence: CASRPGTGYNEQFF. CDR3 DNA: TGTGCCAGCAGGCCCGGGACAGGGTACAATGAGCAGTTCTTC.

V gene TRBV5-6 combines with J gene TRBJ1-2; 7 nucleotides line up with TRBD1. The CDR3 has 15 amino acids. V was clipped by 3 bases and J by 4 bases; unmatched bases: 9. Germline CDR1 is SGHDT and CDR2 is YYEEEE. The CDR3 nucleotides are TGTGCCAGCAGCTCGAAAACAGGGGCCCTCTATGGCTACACCTTC. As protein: CASSSKTGALYGYTF.

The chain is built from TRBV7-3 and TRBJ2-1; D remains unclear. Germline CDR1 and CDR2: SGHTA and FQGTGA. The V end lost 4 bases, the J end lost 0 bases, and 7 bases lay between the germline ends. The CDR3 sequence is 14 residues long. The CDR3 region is CASSWTGSYNEQFF. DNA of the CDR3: TGTGCCAGCAGCTGGACGGGCTCCTACAATGAGCAGTTCTTC.

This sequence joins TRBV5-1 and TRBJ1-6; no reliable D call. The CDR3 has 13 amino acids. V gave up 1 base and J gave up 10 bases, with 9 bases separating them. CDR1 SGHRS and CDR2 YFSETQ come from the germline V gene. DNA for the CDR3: TGCGCCAGCAGCTTGCATCCTGACTCACCCCTCCACTTT. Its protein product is CASSLHPDSPLHF.

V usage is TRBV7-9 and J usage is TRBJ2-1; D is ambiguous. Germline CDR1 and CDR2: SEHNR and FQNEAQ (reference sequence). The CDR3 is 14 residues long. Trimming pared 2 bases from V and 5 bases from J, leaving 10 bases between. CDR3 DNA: TGTGCCAGCAGCTTAATGTCCAGTAACAATGAGCAGTTCTTC. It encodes CASSLMSSNNEQFF.

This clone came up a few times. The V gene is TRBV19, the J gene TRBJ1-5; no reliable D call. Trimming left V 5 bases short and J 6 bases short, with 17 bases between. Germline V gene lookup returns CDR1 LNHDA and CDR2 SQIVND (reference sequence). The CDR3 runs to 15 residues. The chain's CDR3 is CASSFGPGGRQPQHF. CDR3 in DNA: TGTGCCAGTAGTTTCGGGCCGGGAGGCCGTCAGCCCCAGCATTTT.

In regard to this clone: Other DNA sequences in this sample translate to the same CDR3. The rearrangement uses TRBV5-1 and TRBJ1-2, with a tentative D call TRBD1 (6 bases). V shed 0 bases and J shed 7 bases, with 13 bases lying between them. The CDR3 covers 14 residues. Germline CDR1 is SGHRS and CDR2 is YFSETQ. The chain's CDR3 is CASSLERGISGYTF. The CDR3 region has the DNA TGCGCCAGCAGCTTGGAAAGGGGGATTTCTGGCTACACCTTC. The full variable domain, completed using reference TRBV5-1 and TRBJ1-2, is KAGVTQTPRYLIKTRGQQVTLSCSPISGHRSVSWYQQTPGQGLQFLFEYFSETQRNKGNFPGRFSGRQFSNSRSEMNVSTLELGDSALYLCASSLERGISGYTFGSGTRLTVV.

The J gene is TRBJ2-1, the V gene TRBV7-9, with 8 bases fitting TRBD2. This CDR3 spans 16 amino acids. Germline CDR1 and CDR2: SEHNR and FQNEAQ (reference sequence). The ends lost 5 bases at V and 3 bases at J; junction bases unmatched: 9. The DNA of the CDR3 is TGTGCCAGCAGCCGGACCGGGACTAGAAGCTACAATGAGCAGTTCTTC. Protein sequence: CASSRTGTRSYNEQFF.

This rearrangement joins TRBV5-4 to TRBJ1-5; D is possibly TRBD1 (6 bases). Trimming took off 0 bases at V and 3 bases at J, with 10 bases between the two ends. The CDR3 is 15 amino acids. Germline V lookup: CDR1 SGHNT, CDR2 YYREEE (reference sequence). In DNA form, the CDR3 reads TGTGCCAGCAGCTTGGACGGGGGCCTCAATCAGCCCCAGCATTTT. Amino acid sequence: CASSLDGGLNQPQHF.

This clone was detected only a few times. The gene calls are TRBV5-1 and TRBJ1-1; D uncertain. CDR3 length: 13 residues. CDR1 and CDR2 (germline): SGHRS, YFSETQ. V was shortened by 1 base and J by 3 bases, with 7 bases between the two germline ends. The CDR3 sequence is CASSLKDDTEAFF. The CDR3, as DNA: TGCGCCAGCAGCTTGAAAGATGACACTGAAGCTTTCTTT.

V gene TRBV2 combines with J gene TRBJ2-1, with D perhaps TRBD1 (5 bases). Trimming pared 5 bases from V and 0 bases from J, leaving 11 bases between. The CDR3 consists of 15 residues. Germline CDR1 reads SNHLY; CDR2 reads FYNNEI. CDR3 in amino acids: CASSYRSSSYNEQFF. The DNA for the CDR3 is TGTGCCAGCAGTTACAGGTCGAGCTCCTACAATGAGCAGTTCTTC.

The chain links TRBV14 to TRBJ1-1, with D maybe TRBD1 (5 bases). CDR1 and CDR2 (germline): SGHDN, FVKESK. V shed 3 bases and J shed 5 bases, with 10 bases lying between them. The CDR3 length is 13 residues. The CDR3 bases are TGTGCCAGCAGCCAGGGGCTACAGACTGAAGCTTTCTTT. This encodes CASSQGLQTEAFF.

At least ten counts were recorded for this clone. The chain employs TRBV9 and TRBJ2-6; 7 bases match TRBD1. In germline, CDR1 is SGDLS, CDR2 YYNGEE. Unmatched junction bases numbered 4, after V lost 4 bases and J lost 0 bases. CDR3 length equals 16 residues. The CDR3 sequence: CASSPRQGSGANVLTF. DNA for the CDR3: TGTGCCAGCAGCCCCCGACAGGGCTCTGGGGCCAACGTCCTGACTTTC.

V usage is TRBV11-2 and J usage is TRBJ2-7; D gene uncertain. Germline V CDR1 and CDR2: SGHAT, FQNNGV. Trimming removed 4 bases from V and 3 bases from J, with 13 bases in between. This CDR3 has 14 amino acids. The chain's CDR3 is CASSSSAEVYEQYF. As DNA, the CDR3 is TGTGCCAGCAGCTCATCCGCCGAGGTCTACGAGCAGTACTTC.

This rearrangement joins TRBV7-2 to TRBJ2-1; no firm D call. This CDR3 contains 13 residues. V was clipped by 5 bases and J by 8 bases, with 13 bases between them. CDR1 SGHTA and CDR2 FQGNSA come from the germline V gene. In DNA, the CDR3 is TGTGCCAGCAGCCCCCGGCGGTTGGATGAGCAGTTCTTC. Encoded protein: CASSPRRLDEQFF.

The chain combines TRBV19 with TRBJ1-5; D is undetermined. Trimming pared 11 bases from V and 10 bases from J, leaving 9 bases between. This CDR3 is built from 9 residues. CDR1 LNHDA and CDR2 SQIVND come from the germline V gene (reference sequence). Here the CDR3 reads CAVGVPQHF. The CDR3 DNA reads TGTGCCGTGGGTGTACCCCAGCATTTT.

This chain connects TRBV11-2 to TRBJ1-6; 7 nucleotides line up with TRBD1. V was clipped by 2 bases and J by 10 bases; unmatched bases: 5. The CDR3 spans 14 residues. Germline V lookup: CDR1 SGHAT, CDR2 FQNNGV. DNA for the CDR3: TGTGCCAGCAGCTTAACGACAGGGACATCACCCCTCCACTTT. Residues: CASSLTTGTSPLHF.

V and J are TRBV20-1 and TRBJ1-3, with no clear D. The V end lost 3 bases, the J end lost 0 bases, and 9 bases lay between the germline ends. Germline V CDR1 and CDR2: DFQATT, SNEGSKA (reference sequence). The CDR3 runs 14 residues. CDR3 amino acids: CSASRPNSGNTIYF. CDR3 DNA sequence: TGCAGTGCTAGTCGACCGAACTCTGGAAACACCATATATTTT.

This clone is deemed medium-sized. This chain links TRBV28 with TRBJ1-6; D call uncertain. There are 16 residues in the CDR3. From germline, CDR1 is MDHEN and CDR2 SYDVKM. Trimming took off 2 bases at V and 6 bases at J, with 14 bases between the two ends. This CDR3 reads CASSLPRQDSNSPLHF. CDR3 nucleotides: TGTGCCAGCAGTTTACCGAGACAAGACTCTAATTCACCCCTCCACTTT.

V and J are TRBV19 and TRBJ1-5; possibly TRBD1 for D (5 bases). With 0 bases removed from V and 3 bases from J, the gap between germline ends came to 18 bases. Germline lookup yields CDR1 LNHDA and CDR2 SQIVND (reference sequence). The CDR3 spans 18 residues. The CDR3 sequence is CASSIDSSGRVVNQPQHF. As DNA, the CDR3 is TGTGCCAGTAGTATAGATTCGAGCGGCAGGGTGGTCAATCAGCCCCAGCATTTT.

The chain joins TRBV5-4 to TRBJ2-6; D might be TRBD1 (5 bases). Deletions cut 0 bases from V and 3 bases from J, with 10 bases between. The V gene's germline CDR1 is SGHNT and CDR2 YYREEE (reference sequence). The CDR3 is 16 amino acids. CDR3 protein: CASSLGGQYGANVLTF. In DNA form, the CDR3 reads TGTGCCAGCAGCTTGGGGGGCCAGTATGGGGCCAACGTCCTGACTTTC.

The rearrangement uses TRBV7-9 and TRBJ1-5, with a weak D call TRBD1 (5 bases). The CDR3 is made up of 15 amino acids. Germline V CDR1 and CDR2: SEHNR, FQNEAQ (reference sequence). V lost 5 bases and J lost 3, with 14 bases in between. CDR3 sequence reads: CASSPGGADNQPQHF. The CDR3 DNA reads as TGTGCCAGCAGCCCCGGCGGGGCGGACAATCAGCCCCAGCATTTT.

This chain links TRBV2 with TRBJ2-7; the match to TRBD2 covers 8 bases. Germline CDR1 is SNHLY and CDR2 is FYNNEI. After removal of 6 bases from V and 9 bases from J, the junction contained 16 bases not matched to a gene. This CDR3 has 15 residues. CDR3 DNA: TGTGCCAGCAGAGATAGCGGGACCTTTCGGCGGCGGCAGTACTTC. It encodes CASRDSGTFRRRQYF.

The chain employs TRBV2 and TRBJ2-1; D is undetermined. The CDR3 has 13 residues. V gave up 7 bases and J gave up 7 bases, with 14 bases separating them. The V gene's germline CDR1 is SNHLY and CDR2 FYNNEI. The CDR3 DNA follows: TGTGCCAGCACCCCCGTTTTCGGAAATGAGCAGTTCTTC. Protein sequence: CASTPVFGNEQFF.